The 29 T cell receptor beta chains below all came from one sample that was sequenced in a study of cytomegalovirus exposure and HLA in healthy donors (TCRdb year 2017). The protocol used for the library was the immunoSEQ multiplex PCR assay. TCRdb took this table from immuneACCESS and kept in-frame rearrangements with V and J called. Such tables lack part of the clones; where checked against another copy, unresolved V genes explain under half of the gap, and the rest is unexplained. The sample contains more than 20,000 clones, 95% to 97% of them found a single time. 8.5% to 10% of the sample belongs to the ten largest clones. The specimen was PBMCs. Receptor source: a man younger than 40 in good health and CMV-seropositive.

CDR3 protein: CASSSTRTSGGAREQYF. CDR3 sequence (DNA): TGTGCCAGCAGCTCAACCCGGACTAGCGGAGGGGCCCGCGAGCAGTACTTC. This chain connects TRBV7-9 to TRBJ2-7; 10 nucleotides match TRBD2. Trimming at V came to 4 bases and at J to 6 bases, leaving 15 bases not matched to a gene. This CDR3 spans 17 amino acids. CDR1 and CDR2 from the germline V gene are SEHNR and FQNEAQ (reference sequence). Supplemented by reference TRBV7-9 and TRBJ2-7, the full variable domain reads DTGVSQNPRHKITKRGQNVTFRCDPISEHNRLYWYRQTLGQGPEFLTYFQNEAQLEKSRLLSDRFSAERPKGSFSTLEIQRTEQGDSAMYLCASSSTRTSGGAREQYFGPGTRLTVT.

The chain uses TRBV9 and TRBJ2-1; D possibly corresponds to TRBD2 (5 bases). Trimming took 3 bases from V and 1 from J, leaving 14 bases between them. The CDR3 has 16 residues. The germline gives CDR1 SGDLS, CDR2 YYNGEE. The CDR3 sequence: CASSEGLSGSYNEQFF. In DNA, the CDR3 is TGTGCCAGCAGCGAAGGACTGAGTGGTTCCTACAATGAGCAGTTCTTC.

This chain joins TRBV27 and TRBJ2-5; 8 bases fit TRBD2. The J call may be faulty, since TRBJ2-7 better matches the DNA end. Germline CDR1 reads MNHEY; CDR2 reads SMNVEV (reference sequence). This CDR3 spans 13 amino acids. The CDR3 region is CASSTSGSYEQYF. The DNA of the CDR3 is TGTGCCAGCAGTACTAGCGGATCCTACGAGCAGTACTTC.

This sequence joins TRBV28 and TRBJ2-5; TRBD2 matches at 10 bases. The V gene end was trimmed by 5 bases and the J gene end by 3 bases; junction bases not matched to a gene: 6. The CDR3 contains 15 residues. Germline V CDR1 and CDR2: MDHEN, SYDVKM. Here the CDR3 DNA reads TGTGCCAGCAGTGGGGTAGGACTAGCGGAAGAGACCCAGTACTTC. Protein sequence: CASSGVGLAEETQYF. Using reference TRBV28 and TRBJ2-5 for the parts outside the CDR3, the full variable domain is DVKVTQSSRYLVKRTGEKVFLECVQDMDHENMFWYRQDPGLGLRLIYFSYDVKMKEKGDIPEGYSVSREKKERFSLILESASTNQTSMYLCASSGVGLAEETQYFGPGTRLLVL.

With regard to this clone: One junction end does not reproduce the germline sequence, and a read error may be involved. This chain uses TRBV9 with TRBJ2-1, with TRBD2 matching over 8 bases. This CDR3 contains 16 residues. Germline assignment: CDR1 SGDLS and CDR2 YYNGEE. Written as DNA, the CDR3 is TGTGCCGGCAGCGTAGCAACTAGCGGCCTCTACAATGAGCAGTTCTTC. It codes for CAGSVATSGLYNEQFF.

The chain has TRBV5-1 and TRBJ2-7; 15 positions match TRBD2. The germline gives CDR1 SGHRS, CDR2 YFSETQ. J gave up 3 bases and V 4 bases, and 5 bases lay outside the gene matches. This CDR3 has 16 residues. The DNA of the CDR3 is TGCGCCAGCAGCCCGGGACTAGCGGGAGGACGCTACGAGCAGTACTTC. Encoded protein: CASSPGLAGGRYEQYF.

This clone is a singleton in its sample. J is TRBJ2-1 and V is TRBV5-1, with a weak D call TRBD1 (5 bases). The germline gives CDR1 SGHRS, CDR2 YFSETQ. V shed 0 bases and J shed 7 bases, with 8 bases lying between them. This CDR3 region has 13 residues. The CDR3, as DNA: TGCGCCAGCAGCTTGGGACAGCCTAATGAGCAGTTCTTC. Translating gives CASSLGQPNEQFF.

V is TRBV30 and J is TRBJ1-3, with 7 bases that match TRBD1. This CDR3 has 14 amino acids. V dropped 2 bases and J dropped 3; count of bases not matched to a gene: 4. The germline CDR1 and CDR2 sequences are GTSNPN and SVGIG (reference sequence). The CDR3 coding sequence is TGTGCCTGGAGTAGAGACAGGGATGGAAACACCATATATTTT. Protein sequence: CAWSRDRDGNTIYF. Full variable domain (missing parts from reference TRBV30 and TRBJ1-3): SQTIHQWPATLVQPVGSPLSLECTVEGTSNPNLYWYRQAAGRGLQLLFYSVGIGQISSEVPQNLSASRPQDRQFILSSKKLLLSDSGFYLCAWSRDRDGNTIYFGEGSWLTVV.

This chain links TRBV7-2 with TRBJ1-2, with 9 bases aligning to TRBD1. CDR3 length: 14 residues. V lost 1 base, J lost 9 bases, and 6 bases stayed unmatched. Germline-derived CDR1 and CDR2 are SGHTA and FQGNSA. The CDR3 DNA reads TGTGCCAGCAGCTTAGGGCGGGACAGGGTCAGCTACACCTTC. This gives the protein CASSLGRDRVSYTF. The full variable domain, completed using reference TRBV7-2 and TRBJ1-2, is GAGVSQSPSNKVTEKGKDVELRCDPISGHTALYWYRQSLGQGLEFLIYFQGNSAPDKSGLPSDRFSAERTGGSVSTLTIQRTQQEDSAVYLCASSLGRDRVSYTFGSGTRLTVV.

The chain uses TRBV27 and TRBJ2-5; 11 bases agree with TRBD2. Germline lookup yields CDR1 MNHEY and CDR2 SMNVEV (reference sequence). Trimming at V came to 7 bases and at J to 2 bases, leaving 15 bases not matched to a gene. The CDR3 runs 18 residues. CDR3 loop: CASTRYSGTSGTQETQYF. CDR3 DNA: TGTGCCAGCACACGCTACTCCGGGACTAGCGGAACACAAGAGACCCAGTACTTC.

There are a few counts of this clone. The V gene is TRBV25-1, the J gene TRBJ2-7; D is ambiguous. Trimming left V 8 bases short and J 0 bases short, with 5 bases between. CDR1 and CDR2 (germline): MGHDK, SYGVNS. The CDR3 has 11 residues. Here the CDR3 reads CASRSSYEQYF. The CDR3 DNA sequence: TGTGCCAGCCGGAGCTCCTACGAGCAGTACTTC.

The rearrangement joins TRBV4-3 to TRBJ2-1, with 9 bases lining up with TRBD2. Germline values: CDR1 LGHNA, CDR2 YSLEER. The CDR3 totals 15 residues. V shed 1 base and J 5 bases; nucleotides not matched to a gene: 3. CDR3 in amino acids: CASSQVTSGHNEQFF. The DNA for the CDR3 is TGCGCCAGCAGCCAAGTGACTAGCGGACACAATGAGCAGTTCTTC.

The J gene is TRBJ1-5, the V gene TRBV5-1; tentative D call: TRBD1 (5 bases). There are 15 residues in the CDR3. Deletions cut 1 base from V and 3 bases from J, with 11 bases between. The germline V gene encodes CDR1 SGHRS and CDR2 YFSETQ. CDR3 DNA sequence: TGCGCCAGCAGCTTGAGCGGGGGTAACAATCAGCCCCAGCATTTT. Its protein product is CASSLSGGNNQPQHF.

This chain joins TRBV15 and TRBJ2-2, with D uncertain. Trimming pared 5 bases from V and 0 bases from J, leaving 7 bases between. In germline, CDR1 is LNHNV, CDR2 YYDKDF (reference sequence). This CDR3 region has 14 residues. CDR3 loop: CATSGQPNTGELFF. As DNA, the CDR3 is TGTGCCACCAGCGGGCAGCCGAACACCGGGGAGCTGTTTTTT.

This chain connects TRBV4-3 to TRBJ1-2, with D hard to call. CDR3 length equals 13 residues. Germline CDR1 is LGHNA and CDR2 is YSLEER. The V end lost 1 base, the J end lost 8 bases, and 11 bases lay between the germline ends. This chain's CDR3 is CASSQGPLLGYTF. Here the CDR3 DNA reads TGCGCCAGCAGCCAAGGCCCTCTACTGGGCTACACCTTC.

In this sample, this clone turned up once. V gene TRBV5-5 combines with J gene TRBJ2-5; 9 bases are shared with TRBD1. This CDR3 is built from 15 residues. V lost 4 bases, J lost 5 bases, and 9 bases stayed unmatched. The germline V gene has CDR1 SGHKS and CDR2 YYEKEE (reference sequence). CDR3 in amino acids: CASSRTGGAWETQYF. In nucleotides, the CDR3 is TGTGCCAGCAGCCGTACAGGGGGCGCGTGGGAGACCCAGTACTTC.

In nucleotides, the CDR3 is TGTGCCAGCAGCCTCGAGGGACATTCTGGGGCCAACGTCCTGACTTTC. Translated, it gives CASSLEGHSGANVLTF. The V call is TRBV5-6, the J call TRBJ2-6, with D possibly matching TRBD1 (6 bases). This CDR3 is 16 amino acids long. Trimming cost V 4 bases and J 1 base, with 12 bases left between them. The germline V gene has CDR1 SGHDT and CDR2 YYEEEE. Combining the CDR3 with reference TRBV5-6 and TRBJ2-6 gives the whole variable domain DAGVTQSPTHLIKTRGQQVTLRCSPKSGHDTVSWYQQALGQGPQFIFQYYEEEERQRGNFPDRFSGHQFPNYSSELNVNALLLGDSALYLCASSLEGHSGANVLTFGAGSRLTVL.

This chain connects TRBV2 to TRBJ1-2; the match to TRBD1 covers 9 bases. Germline CDR1 SNHLY, CDR2 FYNNEI. CDR3 length: 14 amino acids. With 6 bases clipped from V and 4 bases from J, the junction kept 6 bases outside the gene matches. The DNA for the CDR3 is TGTGCCAGCAGAGGGACAGGGCGAGGCTATGGCTACACCTTC. Protein: CASRGTGRGYGYTF.

This sequence joins TRBV27 and TRBJ2-5; possible D gene TRBD2, 6 bases. With 5 bases removed from V and 3 bases from J, the gap between germline ends came to 16 bases. CDR1 is MNHEY and CDR2 is SMNVEV in the germline V gene (reference sequence). The CDR3 consists of 15 residues. The CDR3 reads CASSTRDGEEETQYF. For the CDR3, the DNA is TGTGCCAGCAGTACGCGGGACGGAGAAGAAGAGACCCAGTACTTC.

The rearrangement joins TRBV6-5 to TRBJ2-1; tentative D call: TRBD2 (6 bases). CDR1 and CDR2 (germline): MNHEY, SVGAGI. The CDR3 covers 15 residues. The V gene lost 5 bases and the J gene lost 4 bases, with 15 bases spanning the gap. The CDR3 sequence: CASSRPGRGYNEQFF. The DNA of the CDR3 is TGTGCCAGCAGTAGACCGGGACGGGGGTACAATGAGCAGTTCTTC.

V gene TRBV6-1 combines with J gene TRBJ2-3; 12 bases align to TRBD2. The trim removed 4 bases at V and 4 bases at J, leaving 0 bases unmatched. Germline lookup yields CDR1 MNHNS and CDR2 SASEGT. The CDR3 is made up of 14 amino acids. The CDR3 loop is CASSGLAGADTQYF. The CDR3 DNA follows: TGTGCCAGCAGTGGACTAGCGGGAGCAGATACGCAGTATTTT.

The genes are TRBV7-9 and TRBJ2-3; no definite D call. The CDR3 runs to 15 residues. V was pared by 5 bases and J by 6 bases, with 18 bases between. CDR1 and CDR2 (germline): SEHNR, FQNEAQ (reference sequence). CDR3 sequence (DNA): TGTGCCAGCAGCCTCGGTGTCGCGGCCCCTGATACGCAGTATTTT. It is translated as CASSLGVAAPDTQYF.

This chain links TRBV28 with TRBJ1-5; 10 bases are a match to TRBD1. J lost 6 bases, V lost 4 bases, and 15 bases had no gene match. Germline loops: CDR1 MDHEN, CDR2 SYDVKM. The CDR3 extends over 18 amino acids. CDR3: CASSSLWGTGVYGQPQHF. DNA for the CDR3: TGTGCCAGCAGTTCCCTTTGGGGGACAGGGGTATATGGTCAGCCCCAGCATTTT.

V and J are TRBV6-4 and TRBJ2-1, with D perhaps TRBD2 (6 bases). Germline V lookup: CDR1 MRHNA, CDR2 SNTAGT. This CDR3 has 13 residues. V was shortened by 6 bases and J by 7 bases, with 13 bases between the two germline ends. The CDR3 is CASSGGLLNEQFF. The CDR3 DNA sequence: TGTGCCAGCAGCGGGGGACTTCTTAATGAGCAGTTCTTC.

This clone was picked up one time. The chain is built from TRBV11-3 and TRBJ2-1; 10 positions match TRBD1. Unmatched junction bases numbered 3, after V lost 0 bases and J lost 4 bases. Germline CDR1 is SGHNT and CDR2 is YENEEA. This CDR3 comprises 16 residues. The CDR3 reads CASSLEGQGRYNEQFF. Written as DNA, the CDR3 is TGTGCCAGCAGCTTAGAGGGACAGGGGCGATACAATGAGCAGTTCTTC.

The chain links TRBV6-5 to TRBJ1-1, with unresolved D. CDR1 is MNHEY and CDR2 is SVGAGI in the germline V gene. This CDR3 has 15 residues. Deletions cut 5 bases from V and 0 bases from J, with 13 bases between. CDR3 nucleotide sequence: TGTGCCAGCAGTCCCGGTGGGCGCCTGAACACTGAAGCTTTCTTT. Translating gives CASSPGGRLNTEAFF.

The rearrangement joins TRBV18 to TRBJ1-1; a possible D gene is TRBD1 (5 bases). V dropped 3 bases and J dropped 5 bases, with 13 bases sitting between them. Germline loops: CDR1 KGHSH, CDR2 LQKENI. CDR3 size: 14 residues. The DNA for the CDR3 is TGTGCCAGCTCACCTAGCAGGGAGGGGACTGAAGCTTTCTTT. Translated, it gives CASSPSREGTEAFF.

With respect to this clone: The junction differs from germline at one of its ends, possibly a read error. The gene calls are TRBV28 and TRBJ1-1, with unresolved D. The CDR3 consists of 11 residues. CDR1 and CDR2 from the germline V gene are MDHEN and SYDVKM. For the CDR3, the DNA is TGTGCCAGCACTTTACTAGGTGAAGCTTTCTTT. It translates to CASTLLGEAFF.

The J gene is TRBJ2-5, the V gene TRBV7-9, with D perhaps matching TRBD2 (6 bases). CDR1 is SEHNR, CDR2 FQNEAQ, per germline (reference sequence). The CDR3 contains 17 residues. V lost 7 bases and J 5 bases, leaving 26 bases between the germline ends. The CDR3 DNA reads as TGTGCCAGCACCCAATCGGGGAGGACACGTACCAGTGAGACCCAGTACTTC. Its protein product is CASTQSGRTRTSETQYF. Full variable domain (remainder filled in from reference TRBV7-9 and TRBJ2-5): DTGVSQNPRHKITKRGQNVTFRCDPISEHNRLYWYRQTLGQGPEFLTYFQNEAQLEKSRLLSDRFSAERPKGSFSTLEIQRTEQGDSAMYLCASTQSGRTRTSETQYFGPGTRLLVL.